These 32 T cell receptor beta chains were sequenced from one sample in a study of T-cell memory formation after mild COVID-19. TCRdb passed the 5' RACE reads through MiXCR, listing each CDR3 protein once. The sample records 300,000 to 400,000 distinct CDR3 sequences, roughly 21% being singletons. Sequenced: PBMCs or a T cell subset sorted from them (not recorded which). These receptors originate from an adult woman who had mild COVID-19 (a few samples of this study predate the infection). Cell type and time point are not known.

This clonotype was observed a handful of times. The genes are TRBV12-3 or TRBV12-4 and TRBJ2-1, with unresolved D. The CDR3 runs to 12 residues. V was cut by 2 bases and J by 9 bases, with 8 bases left in between. The CDR3 region is CASSLRATEQFF. The CDR3 DNA is TGTGCCAGCAGTTTAAGGGCTACTGAGCAGTTCTTC.

The chain carries TRBV5-1 and TRBJ2-7; 10 positions match TRBD2. Germline values: CDR1 SGHRS, CDR2 YFSETQ. V lost 4 bases and J lost 5; bases outside the gene matches: 9. This CDR3 comprises 15 residues. The CDR3 sequence is CASSDYLAGDNEQYF. In DNA, the CDR3 is TGCGCCAGCAGCGACTACCTAGCGGGGGATAACGAGCAGTACTTC. The entire variable domain, with the rest obtained from reference TRBV5-1 and TRBJ2-7, is as follows: KAGVTQTPRYLIKTRGQQVTLSCSPISGHRSVSWYQQTPGQGLQFLFEYFSETQRNKGNFPGRFSGRQFSNSRSEMNVSTLELGDSALYLCASSDYLAGDNEQYFGPGTRLTVT.

In its sample, this clonotype was seen a few times. This chain joins TRBV6-5 and TRBJ2-7; 7 bases map to TRBD2. With V trimmed by 0 bases and J by 0 bases, 5 bases remained unmatched. Germline V lookup: CDR1 MNHEY, CDR2 SVGAGI. The CDR3 loop spans 16 amino acids. Written as DNA, the CDR3 is TGTGCCAGCAGTTACTCGTGGGGGGGGACCTCCTACGAGCAGTACTTC. This encodes CASSYSWGGTSYEQYF.

The chain has TRBV12-3 or TRBV12-4 and TRBJ2-7; 10 positions agree with TRBD2. Trimming took 5 bases from V and 7 from J; bases not matched to a gene: 8. CDR3 length: 14 amino acids. CDR3 in DNA: TGTGCCAGCAGTCCAGCGGGAGGGTTTGGAGAGCAGTACTTC. Protein sequence: CASSPAGGFGEQYF.

Concerning this clonotype: One end of the junction fails to match germline, which may point to a read error. The chain has TRBV7-9 and TRBJ1-1; D perhaps matches TRBD1 (6 bases). Germline V lookup: CDR1 SEHNR, CDR2 FQNEAQ (reference sequence). The CDR3 is 14 residues long. The CDR3 region is CDSSLGGRGTEAFF. Written as DNA, the CDR3 is TGTGACAGCAGCTTAGGGGGGCGCGGAACTGAAGCTTTCTTT.

The CDR3 coding sequence is TGTGCCAGCTCACCACCGGGAGTCCGCGAGCAGTACTTC. Amino acid sequence: CASSPPGVREQYF. The gene calls are TRBV18 and TRBJ2-7; D may be TRBD2 (5 bases). Per germline, CDR1 KGHSH and CDR2 LQKENI. Between the trimmed V and J ends, which lost 0 bases and 6 bases, there was a span of 9 bases. This CDR3 has 13 residues.

This clonotype was seen a handful of times. The chain uses TRBV29-1 and TRBJ2-7; D is perhaps TRBD1 (6 bases). CDR1 is SQVTM, CDR2 ANQGSEA, per germline. Trimming cost V 3 bases and J 8 bases, with 14 bases left between them. CDR3 length equals 12 residues. CDR3: CSVEGSTGQQYF. The CDR3 nucleotides are TGCAGCGTTGAGGGGTCAACAGGGCAGCAGTACTTC.

This chain connects TRBV11-3 to TRBJ2-1; 15 bases fit TRBD2. The V and J ends lost 5 bases and 5 bases, in that order; junction bases with no gene match: 10. The CDR3 totals 18 residues. Germline V lookup: CDR1 SGHNT, CDR2 YENEEA. CDR3 loop: CASSPSGTSGGSDNEQFF. DNA of the CDR3: TGTGCCAGCAGCCCGAGCGGGACTAGCGGGGGGTCCGACAATGAGCAGTTCTTC.

The rearrangement links TRBV4-1 to TRBJ2-7; 11 nucleotides align to TRBD1. The CDR3 has 17 residues. V dropped 0 bases and J dropped 2; count of bases not matched to a gene: 6. CDR1 is MGHRA and CDR2 is YSYEKL in the germline V gene. The CDR3: CASSQERTGGLTYEQYF. The CDR3 DNA is TGCGCCAGCAGCCAAGAAAGGACAGGGGGCCTCACCTACGAGCAGTACTTC.

There are a few counts of this clonotype. V is TRBV24-1 and J is TRBJ2-5, with 7 bases lining up with TRBD1. Losses at the gene ends were 1 base for V and 5 bases for J; bases not matched to a gene: 6. This CDR3 comprises 15 residues. Germline-derived CDR1 and CDR2 are KGHDR and SFDVKD. In nucleotides, the CDR3 is TGTGCCACCAGTGATTTCAGGGGGAGTTTGGAGACCCAGTACTTC. Protein sequence: CATSDFRGSLETQYF.

V is TRBV30 and J is TRBJ1-6; D is perhaps TRBD1 (6 bases). This CDR3 is 14 amino acids long. Germline V gene data show CDR1 as GTSNPN and CDR2 as SVGIG (reference sequence). The ends were cut back, 3 bases at V and 5 bases at J, with 11 bases in the middle. The CDR3 nucleotides are TGTGCCTGGAGAGTAGGGGGTGATAATTCACCCCTCCACTTT. As protein: CAWRVGGDNSPLHF.

The chain uses TRBV20-1 and TRBJ2-1; TRBD2 agrees at 13 bases. With 1 base clipped from V and 0 bases from J, the junction kept 9 bases outside the gene matches. This CDR3 has 19 amino acids. Germline values: CDR1 DFQATT, CDR2 SNEGSKA (reference sequence). As DNA, the CDR3 is TGCAGTGCTAGAGTTCGACTAGCGGGGGGTTTAAACTCCTACAATGAGCAGTTCTTC. Protein product: CSARVRLAGGLNSYNEQFF.

This clonotype was seen ten or more times. The chain recombines TRBV7-9 with TRBJ1-1; D remains unclear. The length of the CDR3 is 13 residues. Per germline, CDR1 SEHNR and CDR2 FQNEAQ (reference sequence). The V gene lost 2 bases and the J gene lost 4 bases, with 8 bases spanning the gap. The CDR3 sequence is CASSLIGPTEAFF. CDR3 sequence (DNA): TGTGCCAGCAGCTTAATAGGGCCCACTGAAGCTTTCTTT.

The chain has TRBV5-1 and TRBJ2-1; D unresolved. Germline V gene sequence: CDR1 SGHRS, CDR2 YFSETQ. V was pared by 0 bases and J by 5 bases, with 15 bases between. This CDR3 spans 16 amino acids. Here the CDR3 reads CASSLAETPYNNEQFF. The CDR3 nucleotides read TGCGCCAGCAGCTTGGCCGAGACACCCTATAACAATGAGCAGTTCTTC.

This chain connects TRBV7-2 to TRBJ1-1; possibly TRBD1 for D (5 bases). From germline, CDR1 is SGHTA and CDR2 FQGNSA. The V and J ends lost 7 bases and 1 base respectively, with 13 bases between them. The CDR3 runs to 14 residues. The CDR3 bases are TGTGCCAGCACTACTACGGGGCGGAACACTGAAGCTTTCTTT. The encoded protein is CASTTTGRNTEAFF. The full variable domain, completed using reference TRBV7-2 and TRBJ1-1, is GAGVSQSPSNKVTEKGKDVELRCDPISGHTALYWYRQSLGQGLEFLIYFQGNSAPDKSGLPSDRFSAERTGGSVSTLTIQRTQQEDSAVYLCASTTTGRNTEAFFGQGTRLTVV.

The CDR3 DNA sequence: TGTGCCAGCAGTGCGGGACAGGTTAACTATGGCTACACCTTC. This translates into CASSAGQVNYGYTF. The chain links TRBV6-2 or TRBV6-3 to TRBJ1-2; 8 bases are shared with TRBD1. Germline CDR1 and CDR2: MNHEY and SVGEGT. The V and J ends lost 5 bases and 1 base, in that order; junction bases with no gene match: 3. This CDR3 contains 14 residues.

The rearrangement links TRBV6-5 to TRBJ1-5; TRBD1 matches at 7 bases. CDR3 length equals 15 residues. V dropped 6 bases and J dropped 6; count of bases not matched to a gene: 11. CDR1 and CDR2 from the germline V gene are MNHEY and SVGAGI. Here the CDR3 DNA reads TGTGCCAGCAGCACGACAGGGAGGGTAGGTCAGCCCCAGCATTTT. It translates to CASSTTGRVGQPQHF.

The chain uses TRBV5-1 and TRBJ2-5; D ambiguous. Trimming stripped 2 bases from V and 0 bases from J, with 11 bases between. This CDR3 has 15 residues. The germline V gene has CDR1 SGHRS and CDR2 YFSETQ. The CDR3 reads CASSFGAGYQETQYF. The CDR3 coding sequence is TGCGCCAGCAGCTTTGGTGCAGGATACCAAGAGACCCAGTACTTC.

As concerns this clonotype: One junction end disagrees with the germline gene, perhaps due to a read error. V gene TRBV13 combines with J gene TRBJ2-7; 11 bases line up with TRBD1. The CDR3 covers 14 residues. CDR1 and CDR2 from the germline V gene are PRHDT and FYEKMQ (reference sequence). Written as DNA, the CDR3 is TGTGCCAGCAGCCTAGGACAGGGGGCGGGCGAGCAGTACTTC. It yields the protein CASSLGQGAGEQYF.

The chain carries TRBV7-9 and TRBJ2-1, with D possibly being TRBD2 (5 bases). Germline CDR1 reads SEHNR; CDR2 reads FQNEAQ (reference sequence). The CDR3 runs to 15 residues. Trimming removed 3 bases from V and 4 bases from J, with 13 bases in between. The CDR3 sequence is CASSFWEFKYNEQFF. DNA for the CDR3: TGTGCCAGCAGCTTTTGGGAGTTCAAATACAATGAGCAGTTCTTC.

The rearrangement links TRBV7-8 to TRBJ1-1; D may be TRBD1 (5 bases). The germline CDR1 and CDR2 sequences are SGHVS and FQNEAQ. The CDR3 is 15 residues long. V was shortened by 6 bases and J by 4 bases, with 18 bases between the two germline ends. The CDR3 nucleotides are TGTGCCAGCAGGGCGGGGGAACTGGTGGGCACTGAAGCTTTCTTT. Translation gives CASRAGELVGTEAFF.

As to this clonotype: At one end the junction does not follow the germline gene, possibly because of a read error. The V and J genes are TRBV7-7 and TRBJ2-5; 7 bases fit TRBD2. The CDR3 sequence is 15 residues long. Germline CDR1 SSHAT, CDR2 FNYEAQ (reference sequence). CDR3 nucleotide sequence: TGTGCTAGCAGCCTAGGGGCTAGCGGAGCTGAGACCCAGTACTTC. Its translation is CASSLGASGAETQYF. Drawing the rest from reference TRBV7-7 and TRBJ2-5, the complete variable domain is GAGVSQSPRYKVTKRGQDVTLRCDPISSHATLYWYQQALGQGPEFLTYFNYEAQPDKSGLPSDRFSAERPEGSISTLTIQRTEQRDSAMYRCASSLGASGAETQYFGPGTRLLVL.

V usage is TRBV5-5 and J usage is TRBJ1-1, with 8 bases lining up with TRBD1. CDR1 and CDR2 from the germline V gene are SGHKS and YYEKEE (reference sequence). V shed 3 bases, J shed 1 base, and the junction held 5 bases outside the gene matches. This CDR3 comprises 15 residues. As DNA, the CDR3 is TGTGCCAGCAGCTATGCAGGGGGCCAGAACACTGAAGCTTTCTTT. This codes for CASSYAGGQNTEAFF.

J is TRBJ2-2 and V is TRBV24-1; the match to TRBD2 covers 11 bases. From germline, CDR1 is KGHDR and CDR2 SFDVKD. The CDR3 spans 18 residues. The junction had 4 bases not matched to a gene; V was cut back by 1 base and J by 1 base. The CDR3 region is CATSDFHTSGRNTGELFF. The DNA for the CDR3 is TGTGCCACCAGTGATTTTCACACTAGCGGGAGGAACACCGGGGAGCTGTTTTTT.

The table lists this clonotype with a few counts. J is TRBJ2-3 and V is TRBV5-6, with D perhaps TRBD2 (6 bases). The CDR3 length is 16 residues. Trimming removed 4 bases at V and 3 bases at J, with 18 bases between. Germline CDR1 SGHDT, CDR2 YYEEEE. CDR3 nucleotides: TGTGCCAGCAGCGGCGACTCCGGGACTCCTACAGATACGCAGTATTTT. Its translation: CASSGDSGTPTDTQYF. Full variable domain (outside the CDR3, taken from reference TRBV5-6 and TRBJ2-3): DAGVTQSPTHLIKTRGQQVTLRCSPKSGHDTVSWYQQALGQGPQFIFQYYEEEERQRGNFPDRFSGHQFPNYSSELNVNALLLGDSALYLCASSGDSGTPTDTQYFGPGTRLTVL.

This clonotype was detected only once. This rearrangement joins TRBV20-1 to TRBJ1-2, with 7 bases that match TRBD1. Germline CDR1 and CDR2: DFQATT and SNEGSKA (reference sequence). The CDR3 sequence is 17 residues long. With V trimmed by 5 bases and J by 0 bases, 15 bases remained unmatched. CDR3 in amino acids: CSAPLQGQIRTNYGYTF. The DNA for the CDR3 is TGCAGTGCTCCACTCCAGGGACAGATAAGAACTAACTATGGCTACACCTTC.

This clonotype was seen a few times. The gene calls are TRBV7-2 and TRBJ2-5, with D tentatively TRBD1 (6 bases). V was pared by 5 bases and J by 5 bases, with 15 bases between. The germline CDR1 and CDR2 sequences are SGHTA and FQGNSA. The CDR3 runs to 14 residues. The chain's CDR3 is CASSKSQGGETQYF. For the CDR3, the DNA is TGTGCCAGCAGCAAATCACAGGGTGGGGAGACCCAGTACTTC.

The sample holds a few counts of this clonotype. The chain carries TRBV4-3 and TRBJ2-4, with TRBD1 matching over 8 bases. CDR1 and CDR2 (germline): LGHNA, YSLEER. The CDR3 spans 15 residues. V lost 0 bases and J lost 6; bases outside the gene matches: 4. The CDR3 region is CASSQDQGAGNIQYF. DNA for the CDR3: TGCGCCAGCAGCCAAGATCAGGGGGCCGGAAACATTCAGTACTTC.

This clonotype occurred a few times. The chain is built from TRBV25-1 and TRBJ1-2; D is ambiguous. Germline assignment: CDR1 MGHDK and CDR2 SYGVNS. Trimming took off 3 bases at V and 3 bases at J, with 14 bases between the two ends. CDR3 length: 15 residues. The CDR3 bases are TGTGCCAGCAGTGAGTCGGCCCTCTCGTACTATGGCTACACCTTC. Protein sequence: CASSESALSYYGYTF.

This clonotype has a handful of counts. The chain uses TRBV25-1 and TRBJ2-7; D gene unclear. Germline loops: CDR1 MGHDK, CDR2 SYGVNS. V dropped 1 base and J dropped 1 base, with 11 bases sitting between them. CDR3 length: 15 amino acids. In nucleotides, the CDR3 is TGTGCCAGCAGTGAATTAGGTCCCAGTTCCTACGAGCAGTACTTC. This encodes CASSELGPSSYEQYF.

This sequence joins TRBV5-1 and TRBJ2-3; 8 bases are shared with TRBD2. Losses at the gene ends were 6 bases for V and 0 bases for J; bases not matched to a gene: 6. The CDR3 sequence is 15 residues long. The germline V gene has CDR1 SGHRS and CDR2 YFSETQ. The CDR3 loop reads CASTSAGVSTDTQYF. CDR3 nucleotides: TGCGCCAGCACCTCAGCGGGGGTTAGCACAGATACGCAGTATTTT.

The chain recombines TRBV12-3 or TRBV12-4 with TRBJ1-5, with 10 bases identical to TRBD1. The V and J ends lost 4 bases and 7 bases, in that order; junction bases with no gene match: 1. There are 13 residues in the CDR3. The CDR3 coding sequence is TGTGCCAGCAGTTGGGACAGGGGCCAGCCCCAGCATTTT. It is translated as CASSWDRGQPQHF.